Listed below are T cell receptor beta chains from one sample, sequenced in a study of response to subunit inactivated influenza vaccine. MiXCR, run by TCRdb on the RT-PCR reads, gives a single entry per CDR3 protein. Here the sample spans under 550,000 distinct CDR3 sequences, about 7.6% being singletons. This specimen was PBMCs from blood, taken around 25 months after vaccination. The receptors here all came from a man between 45 and 75 years old who received an inactivated influenza vaccine. Each CDR3 is given with its conserved first and last residue. D genes are given only for firm matches. Not all rows give a size; the values are once, few, many and, for expanded clones, a class.

abundance	j_gene	d_gene	v_gene	CDR3aa	CDR3nt
NA	TRBJ2-7	TRBD1	TRBV10-3	CAISAGTGNYEQYF	TGTGCCATCAGCGCCGGGACAGGGAACTACGAGCAGTACTTC
few	TRBJ1-5	NA	TRBV6-1	CASSTGLQRNQPQHF	TGTGCCAGCAGTACAGGCTTACAGAGGAATCAGCCCCAGCATTTT
many	TRBJ2-7	TRBD2	TRBV6-5	CASSSGTSGISTTQYF	TGTGCCAGCAGTTCCGGGACTAGCGGGATTTCTACGACGCAGTACTTC
NA	TRBJ2-7	NA	TRBV3-1	CASSQVRGREQYF	TGTGCCAGCAGCCAAGTTCGGGGTCGCGAGCAGTACTTC
NA	TRBJ2-3	TRBD2	TRBV20-1	CSARTMALAGADTQYF	TGCAGTGCTAGGACGATGGCGCTAGCGGGGGCAGATACGCAGTATTTT
many	TRBJ1-1	NA	TRBV6-5	CASSYNRGNTEAFF	TGTGCCAGCAGTTACAACAGAGGAAACACTGAAGCTTTCTTT
many	TRBJ2-7	NA	TRBV5-5	CASSFHRDYEQYF	TGTGCCAGCAGCTTCCACAGGGACTACGAGCAGTACTTC
NA	TRBJ2-1	TRBD2	TRBV20-1	CSASLGTSRQFF	TGCAGTGCTAGCCTAGGGACTAGCCGGCAGTTCTTC
few	TRBJ2-1	NA	TRBV11-2	CASRTIQKNEQFF	TGTGCCAGCAGAACGATACAGAAGAATGAGCAGTTCTTC
many	TRBJ2-3	NA	TRBV30	CAWAERNTQYF	TGTGCCTGGGCCGAGCGGAATACGCAGTATTTT
many	TRBJ2-1	NA	TRBV10-3	CAISEGTHNEQFF	TGTGCCATCAGTGAAGGGACCCACAATGAGCAGTTCTTC
few	TRBJ2-1	NA	TRBV15	CATSSDLNNEQFF	TGTGCCACCAGTTCGGACTTAAACAATGAGCAGTTCTTC
NA	TRBJ2-3	TRBD2	TRBV29-1	CSAAGGDGPDTQYF	TGCAGCGCGGCCGGGGGGGACGGGCCAGATACGCAGTATTTT
few	TRBJ2-5	TRBD2	TRBV6-2/TRBV6-3	CASSYLLAYQETQYF	TGTGCCAGCAGTTACCTACTAGCGTACCAAGAGACCCAGTACTTC
few	TRBJ2-2	TRBD2	TRBV5-1	CASSASLAAMSYEELFF	TGCGCCAGCAGCGCCTCACTAGCGGCCATGAGTTACGAGGAGCTGTTTTTT
NA	TRBJ1-2	TRBD1	TRBV3-1	CASSSGQGIGGYTF	TGTGCCAGCAGCTCGGGACAGGGCATAGGCGGCTACACCTTC
few	TRBJ2-5	TRBD2	TRBV4-2	CASSQESGGAAETQYF	TGTGCCAGCAGCCAAGAAAGCGGGGGGGCCGCGGAGACCCAGTACTTC
many	TRBJ2-5	TRBD2	TRBV27	CASSLTSGSFETQYF	TGTGCCAGCAGTCTCACTAGCGGGAGTTTCGAGACCCAGTACTTC
few	TRBJ2-5	TRBD1	TRBV27	CASSGWVLVQGALQETQYF	TGTGCCAGCAGTGGCTGGGTCCTAGTTCAGGGGGCCCTCCAAGAGACCCAGTACTTC
many	TRBJ1-3	NA	TRBV6-5	CASSYSSLGNTIYF	TGTGCCAGCAGTTACTCGAGCCTTGGAAACACCATATATTTT
few	TRBJ2-7	NA	TRBV5-1	CASSLGSVGIGEQYF	TGCGCCAGCAGCTTGGGTTCCGTAGGGATAGGCGAGCAGTACTTC
many	TRBJ1-2	NA	TRBV20-1	CSAGRTPNNYGYTF	TGCAGTGCTGGGAGAACACCTAATAACTATGGCTACACCTTC
NA	TRBJ2-1	TRBD2	TRBV5-1	CASSPKAGNAYNEQFF	TGCGCCAGCAGCCCGAAAGCGGGAAACGCATACAATGAGCAGTTCTTC
many	TRBJ1-5	NA	TRBV9	CASSGGGGPNQPQHF	TGTGCCAGCAGCGGCGGAGGCGGACCCAATCAGCCCCAGCATTTT
NA	TRBJ2-1	NA	TRBV5-1	CASSRGQQGHEQFF	TGCGCCAGCAGCCGCGGACAACAGGGACATGAGCAGTTCTTC
NA	TRBJ1-2	NA	TRBV20-1	CSAPEGNYGYTF	TGCAGTGCTCCGGAAGGGAACTATGGCTACACCTTC
NA	TRBJ1-1	NA	TRBV7-8	CASSLARYRDGAHNTEAFF	TGTGCCAGCAGCTTAGCGCGCTACAGGGATGGGGCACATAACACTGAAGCTTTCTTT
few	TRBJ2-5	NA	TRBV20-1	CSAPSTARTQYF	TGCAGTGCCCCCTCTACGGCGCGGACCCAGTACTTC
many	TRBJ1-3	NA	TRBV20-1	CSAREGAYSGNTIYF	TGCAGTGCTAGAGAAGGGGCTTACTCTGGAAACACCATATATTTT
NA	TRBJ2-1	TRBD2	TRBV14	CASSPDSGSTTYNEQFF	TGTGCCAGCAGCCCCGATAGCGGGAGCACAACCTACAATGAGCAGTTCTTC
few	TRBJ2-7	TRBD2	TRBV4-3	CASSQGASGGVTSYEQYF	TGCGCCAGCAGCCAAGGAGCTAGCGGGGGGGTTACCTCCTACGAGCAGTACTTC
few	TRBJ2-5	NA	TRBV9	CASSVGGAQETQYF	TGTGCCAGCAGCGTCGGGGGCGCTCAAGAGACCCAGTACTTC
NA	TRBJ2-5	NA	TRBV6-5	CASSYSEAGGETQYF	TGTGCCAGCAGTTACTCTGAGGCAGGGGGGGAGACCCAGTACTTC
few	TRBJ2-3	TRBD2	TRBV30	CAGIAGGLTDTQYF	TGTGCCGGGATAGCGGGGGGGCTGACAGATACGCAGTATTTT
few	TRBJ2-7	TRBD2	TRBV28	CASRGEAPYEQYF	TGTGCCAGCCGGGGGGAAGCCCCCTACGAGCAGTACTTC
few	TRBJ2-4	TRBD1	TRBV15	CATSRDGQGENIQYF	TGTGCCACCAGCAGAGATGGACAGGGGGAAAACATTCAGTACTTC
many	TRBJ2-3	TRBD2	TRBV7-2	CASSGTSGGATDTQYF	TGTGCCAGCAGCGGAACTAGCGGGGGGGCGACAGATACGCAGTATTTT
many	TRBJ1-1	NA	TRBV4-2	CASSQDWLGGTEAFF	TGTGCCAGCAGCCAAGATTGGTTAGGGGGCACTGAAGCTTTCTTT
few	TRBJ2-7	TRBD1	TRBV28	CASSLGTDATYEQYF	TGTGCCAGCAGTCTCGGGACAGACGCAACCTACGAGCAGTACTTC
few	TRBJ2-7	NA	TRBV9	CASSVESDGFYEQYF	TGTGCCAGCAGCGTAGAATCGGACGGTTTCTACGAGCAGTACTTC
NA	TRBJ2-1	NA	TRBV5-5	CASSLPQGYEQFF	TGTGCCAGCAGCTTACCCCAGGGTTATGAGCAGTTCTTC